Listed below are T cell receptor beta chains from one sample, sequenced in a study of T cells expressing NK-cell markers. TCRdb reprocessed the 5' RACE reads, keeping one entry per CDR3 protein, no DNA. Its table records about 540,000 distinct CDR3 sequences. The sample consisted of blood T cells: a sorted CD56 or NKG2C T cell subset, CD4+ or CD8+ T cells, or bulk PBMC T cells (not recorded which). The receptors here all came from a man aged 18 to 29 in good health. Each CDR3 is given with its conserved first and last residue. Fields, in order: V gene, J gene, CDR3 protein.

v_gene: TRBV6-1; j_gene: TRBJ2-2; CDR3aa: CASSSRTGGNTGELFF
v_gene: TRBV10-1; j_gene: TRBJ2-1; CDR3aa: CASSLDGRILEQFF
v_gene: TRBV12-3/TRBV12-4; j_gene: TRBJ2-3; CDR3aa: CASSRTLAGATDTQYF
v_gene: TRBV10-3; j_gene: TRBJ2-1; CDR3aa: CAINSWLAGRNEQFF
v_gene: TRBV7-2; j_gene: TRBJ2-3; CDR3aa: CASSRVGGTDTQYF
v_gene: TRBV5-1; j_gene: TRBJ2-7; CDR3aa: CASSKPATTEQYF
v_gene: TRBV12-3/TRBV12-4; j_gene: TRBJ2-1; CDR3aa: CASSLISGGLGEQFF
v_gene: TRBV5-4; j_gene: TRBJ2-3; CDR3aa: CASSSQTSGRADTQYF
v_gene: TRBV28; j_gene: TRBJ1-6; CDR3aa: CASIGIASPLHF
v_gene: TRBV7-2; j_gene: TRBJ1-1; CDR3aa: CASSLRGQGSTEAFF
v_gene: TRBV7-9; j_gene: TRBJ2-1; CDR3aa: CASTAFRGESRKQFF
v_gene: TRBV7-8; j_gene: TRBJ2-3; CDR3aa: CASSLADIVITDTQYF
v_gene: TRBV12-3/TRBV12-4; j_gene: TRBJ2-3; CDR3aa: CASSPPSGSTDTQYF
v_gene: TRBV5-1; j_gene: TRBJ1-4; CDR3aa: CASSSTGQGSTNEKLFF
v_gene: TRBV27; j_gene: TRBJ2-3; CDR3aa: CASSPPLGLVAVRSTDTQYF
v_gene: TRBV30; j_gene: TRBJ1-2; CDR3aa: CAWSRVHGYTF
v_gene: TRBV5-6; j_gene: TRBJ1-1; CDR3aa: CASSLIYTEAFF
v_gene: TRBV4-2; j_gene: TRBJ2-3; CDR3aa: CASSQVRQASGSHLSTDTQYF
v_gene: TRBV3-1; j_gene: TRBJ1-1; CDR3aa: CASSPPGSEAFF
v_gene: TRBV27; j_gene: TRBJ1-1; CDR3aa: CASSLIGANTEAFF
v_gene: TRBV20-1; j_gene: TRBJ1-5; CDR3aa: CSARALREQPQHF